This TCR beta chain was identified in a study of blood T cells in healthy people across ages. Study conclusions and caveats: Roughly linear declines in TCR beta diversity per million T cells occurred with age.

The V and J ends lost 6 bases and 4 bases respectively, with 16 bases between them. Germline V lookup: CDR1 DFQATT, CDR2 SNEGSKA (reference sequence). The CDR3 loop spans 13 amino acids. With regard to this clonotype: Its specificity is not known.

Then a second PCR, running about 6 to 11 cycles, was carried out with a sample-barcoded 5' primer and a J-beta primer mix. TCRdb reprocessed the 5' RACE reads with MiXCR, giving one entry per CDR3 protein. Here the sample spans about 1.8 million distinct CDR3 sequences, 40% to 55% being singletons. Every sample had a minimum of 6.5 million PBMCs isolated. Total RNA, at least 6 micrograms per sample, was extracted from PBMCs. Sequences were obtained from blood. The clonotype was recovered from a middle-aged woman in good health. This sequence joins TRBV20-1 and TRBJ2-7; D possibly corresponds to TRBD1 (6 bases). CDR3 region: CSAVDRQGYEQYF. The CDR3 DNA follows: TGCAGTGCAGTCGATCGGCAGGGGTACGAGCAGTACTTC.